These T cell receptor beta chains were read from a single sample in a study of T-cell reconstitution after alpha-beta-depleted transplantation in children. From the PCR reads, TCRdb called clonotypes with MiXCR, one entry per CDR3 protein. This table has around 440,000 distinct CDR3 sequences, 15% to 20% appearing once. This specimen was PBMCs, mostly from graft donor cells, taken 360 days after TCRalphabeta/CD19-depleted stem cell transplant. These receptors all stem from a boy in the first two years of life who had a stem cell transplant for Wiskott-Aldrich syndrome, so the T cells may come from the graft donor. The CDR3 runs from the conserved cysteine through the conserved F or W. The D gene is left open where the match is weak. Part of the rows lack a size; the others show once, few, many or a class for expanded clones.

size	V	D	J	CDR3	DNA
many	TRBV24-1	TRBD1	TRBJ2-3	CATKKKTGGTDTQYF	TGTGCCACCAAAAAGAAGACAGGGGGCACAGATACGCAGTATTTT
few	TRBV5-5	NA	TRBJ1-2	CASSSRQDYGYTF	TGTGCCAGCAGCTCACGACAGGACTATGGCTACACCTTC
few	TRBV4-1	TRBD1	TRBJ1-2	CASSQEGQGSHYGYTF	TGCGCCAGCAGCCAAGAGGGACAGGGCTCCCACTATGGCTACACCTTC
NA	TRBV23-1	NA	TRBJ2-5	CASSQTWALEGETQYF	TGCGCCAGCAGTCAAACATGGGCTCTCGAGGGAGAGACCCAGTACTTC
NA	TRBV6-5	NA	TRBJ1-5	CASSYSKLQPQHF	TGTGCCAGCAGTTACTCGAAGTTGCAGCCCCAGCATTTT
NA	TRBV4-1	NA	TRBJ2-1	CASSPLWGRDPPKGSYNEQFF	TGCGCCAGCAGCCCATTGTGGGGTCGGGACCCTCCAAAGGGGTCCTACAATGAGCAGTTCTTC
few	TRBV4-3	TRBD1	TRBJ2-1	CASSQEGTGVNEQFF	TGCGCCAGCAGCCAAGAAGGGACAGGGGTCAATGAGCAGTTCTTC
few	TRBV4-1	NA	TRBJ1-6	CASSQDRVNSPLHF	TGCGCCAGCAGCCAAGACAGGGTGAATTCACCCCTCCACTTT
NA	TRBV6-1	TRBD2	TRBJ2-7	CASSHTSGGVLCEQYF	TGTGCCAGCAGTCATACTAGCGGGGGAGTTCTTTGCGAGCAGTACTTC
NA	TRBV7-9	NA	TRBJ2-7	CASSFPRTAQYF	TGTGCCAGCAGCTTCCCCCGGACAGCGCAGTACTTC
NA	TRBV7-6	TRBD2	TRBJ2-3	CASSRGGIAVLSTDTQYF	TGTGCCAGCAGCCGGGGGGGGATAGCGGTACTTAGCACAGATACGCAGTATTTT
many	TRBV24-1	NA	TRBJ2-7	CATSQNGNGGTDEQYF	TGTGCCACCAGTCAGAACGGTAATGGGGGCACGGACGAGCAGTACTTC